Listed below are T cell receptor beta chains from one sample, sequenced in a study of regulatory T cells in long-lasting Graves disease. TCRdb ran MiXCR on the multiplex PCR reads and lists one entry per CDR3 protein. The sample includes some 440,000 distinct CDR3 sequences, about 20% of them seen just once. This material consisted of peripheral blood mononuclear cells (PBMCs), taken when the disease was refractory, from a patient treated with antithyroid drugs. The source of these receptors is a female donor with Graves disease. Each CDR3 is given with its conserved first and last residue. The D gene is left open where the match is weak. Clone size, where shown, is once, few, many, or a class for clones that have expanded.

cdr3_aa cdr3_nt j_call d_call v_call clone_size
CASSPPGARLAGYTF TGTGCCAGCAGTCCCCCGGGGGCGCGGTTGGCTGGCTACACCTTC TRBJ1-2 NA TRBV12-3/TRBV12-4 many
CASSYRVGSPLHF TGTGCCAGCAGCTACAGGGTTGGCTCACCCCTCCACTTT TRBJ1-6 NA TRBV5-6 many
CASSGPGPTSYEQYF TGCGCCAGCAGCGGTCCGGGACCGACGAGCTACGAGCAGTACTTC TRBJ2-7 NA TRBV5-1 few
CASSYLMIGGQVYEQYF TGTGCCAGCAGTTACCTCATGATCGGGGGACAGGTCTACGAGCAGTACTTC TRBJ2-7 TRBD1 TRBV6-2/TRBV6-3 many
CASSSVHSNQPQHF TGTGCCAGCAGTTCGGTCCATAGCAATCAGCCCCAGCATTTT TRBJ1-5 NA TRBV12-3/TRBV12-4 many
CASSRGRGIPDTQYF TGTGCCAGCAGCCGTGGGAGAGGGATCCCAGATACGCAGTATTTT TRBJ2-3 NA TRBV28 few
CSASGTSGRSDEQYF TGCAGTGCTAGCGGGACTAGCGGGAGGAGCGACGAGCAGTACTTC TRBJ2-7 TRBD2 TRBV20-1 NA
CASSVGGGSTYEQYF TGTGCCAGCAGCGTCGGGGGGGGCAGTACCTACGAGCAGTACTTC TRBJ2-7 TRBD2 TRBV9 NA
CASSEAGDQPQHF TGTGCCAGCAGTGAGGCGGGAGATCAGCCCCAGCATTTT TRBJ1-5 NA TRBV2 many
CASSMLRRFHEQYF TGTGCCAGTAGTATGCTTCGCAGGTTTCACGAGCAGTACTTC TRBJ2-7 NA TRBV19 NA
CASSLLGSSSSANTGELFF TGTGCCAGCTCACTCTTAGGGAGCAGTTCTTCCGCGAACACCGGGGAGCTGTTTTTT TRBJ2-2 NA TRBV18 NA
CASSYSNGGNTEAFF TGTGCCAGCAGTTACAGTAATGGGGGGAACACTGAAGCTTTCTTT TRBJ1-1 NA TRBV6-5 NA
CAWSTSGSYEQYF TGTGCCTGGAGTACTAGCGGGAGCTACGAGCAGTACTTC TRBJ2-7 TRBD2 TRBV30 NA
CASSDSSLREVYNEQFF TGTGCCAGCAGTGATTCTAGCCTACGGGAGGTATACAATGAGCAGTTCTTC TRBJ2-1 TRBD2 TRBV25-1 few
CASSPGYGNQPQHF TGTGCCAGCAGTCCAGGGTACGGCAATCAGCCCCAGCATTTT TRBJ1-5 NA TRBV12-3/TRBV12-4 few
CSVEWPGTYAYEQYF TGCAGCGTTGAATGGCCGGGGACATACGCCTACGAGCAGTACTTC TRBJ2-7 NA TRBV29-1 many
CASSPEGQNTGELFF TGCGCCAGCAGCCCCGAGGGGCAGAACACCGGGGAGCTGTTTTTT TRBJ2-2 NA TRBV5-1 NA
CANSFRRQGTYSGANVLTF TGTGCCAACAGTTTCCGAAGACAGGGGACCTACTCTGGGGCCAACGTCCTGACTTTC TRBJ2-6 TRBD1 TRBV27 few
CASSLTGTEPTMEYF TGTGCCAGCAGTTTAACCGGGACAGAGCCTACGATGGAGTACTTC TRBJ2-7 TRBD1 TRBV28 many
CATSRDRGVGQYF TGTGCCACCAGCAGAGATAGGGGGGTTGGGCAGTACTTC TRBJ2-7 NA TRBV15 NA
CASSTRVNYGYTF TGTGCCAGCAGCACCAGGGTTAACTACGGCTACACCTTC TRBJ1-2 NA TRBV11-2 many
CASREGRPEQFF TGTGCCAGCAGGGAGGGGCGACCGGAGCAGTTCTTC TRBJ2-1 NA TRBV2 NA
CASSDSAGGFTEAFF TGTGCCAGCAGTGACTCGGCAGGGGGCTTCACTGAAGCTTTCTTT TRBJ1-1 TRBD1 TRBV6-4 many
CAWSGAGTNYGYTF TGTGCCTGGAGTGGGGCTGGTACTAACTATGGCTACACCTTC TRBJ1-2 NA TRBV30 many
CAWSVRKLRLEASGSLRVELFF TGTGCCTGGAGTGTAAGGAAGCTGCGACTGGAGGCTAGCGGGAGCTTAAGGGTTGAGCTGTTTTTT TRBJ2-2 TRBD2 TRBV30 NA
CASRVGLAGGKNIQYF TGTGCCAGCAGGGTAGGACTAGCGGGAGGAAAAAACATTCAGTACTTC TRBJ2-4 TRBD2 TRBV2 many
CASSSIPGTSGFYEQYF TGTGCCAGCAGTTCCATCCCCGGGACTAGCGGCTTCTACGAGCAGTACTTC TRBJ2-7 TRBD2 TRBV28 NA
CASSFGPVVEAQYF TGTGCCAGCAGTTTTGGACCTGTAGTAGAGGCCCAGTACTTC TRBJ2-5 NA TRBV28 NA
CASRPRGAFGGYEQYF TGTGCCAGCAGGCCAAGGGGAGCCTTCGGCGGCTACGAGCAGTACTTC TRBJ2-7 NA TRBV7-3 NA
CASSVGDRVPAF TGTGCCAGCAGCGTAGGGGACAGGGTTCCCGCTTTT TRBJ1-1 TRBD1 TRBV9 many
CASSYSPDSSYEQYF TGTGCCAGCAGTTACTCCCCGGACAGCTCCTACGAGCAGTACTTC TRBJ2-7 NA TRBV6-2/TRBV6-3 NA
CASSSLPGQPYEQYF TGTGCCAGCAGTAGCCTCCCGGGACAGCCCTACGAGCAGTACTTC TRBJ2-7 TRBD1 TRBV27 many
CASRETGGNRGYTF TGTGCCAGCAGGGAAACAGGGGGTAATCGGGGCTACACCTTC TRBJ1-2 TRBD1 TRBV2 many
CASSQGFRGEFF TGTGCCAGCAGCCAAGGGTTCAGGGGCGAGTTCTTC TRBJ1-2 NA TRBV14 few
CASTPIAGGGEQYF TGTGCCAGCACCCCCATAGCGGGAGGGGGCGAGCAGTACTTC TRBJ2-7 TRBD2 TRBV27 many
CASRRASSNEKLFF TGTGCCAGCAGGCGGGCTTCATCTAATGAAAAACTGTTTTTT TRBJ1-4 NA TRBV6-1 NA
CASSVGGQGIHEQYF TGTGCCAGCAGCGTGGGGGGACAGGGGATTCACGAGCAGTACTTC TRBJ2-7 TRBD1 TRBV9 NA
CASSHKHSTDTQYF TGTGCCAGCAGTCACAAACACTCCACAGATACGCAGTATTTT TRBJ2-3 NA TRBV27 NA
CASSHQFSGRTYNEQFF TGTGCCAGCAGCCACCAATTTAGCGGAAGAACCTACAATGAGCAGTTCTTC TRBJ2-1 NA TRBV14 NA
CASSVQTANYGYTF TGTGCCAGCTCAGTACAAACAGCTAACTATGGCTACACCTTC TRBJ1-2 NA TRBV18 many
CASSLLSSGHSGANVLTF TGTGCCAGCAGTTTACTTTCTAGCGGCCACTCTGGGGCCAACGTCCTGACTTTC TRBJ2-6 TRBD2 TRBV27 NA
CASNFNQPQHF TGTGCCAGCAACTTCAATCAGCCCCAGCATTTT TRBJ1-5 NA TRBV6-1 many
CASSQEGSGDQPQHF TGCGCCAGCAGCCAAGAGGGGTCGGGGGATCAGCCCCAGCATTTT TRBJ1-5 NA TRBV4-1 NA
CATSDPTGDTQETQYF TGTGCCACCAGTGACCCAACGGGGGACACACAAGAGACCCAGTACTTC TRBJ2-5 NA TRBV24-1 many
CAGGLYEQYF TGTGCCGGGGGACTCTACGAGCAGTACTTC TRBJ2-7 NA TRBV30 NA
CATSPGGSLYNEQFF TGTGCCACCAGCCCAGGCGGGTCCCTCTACAATGAGCAGTTCTTC TRBJ2-1 NA TRBV15 few
CASSWGVSYEQYF TGTGCCAGCAGCTGGGGGGTTTCCTACGAGCAGTACTTC TRBJ2-7 NA TRBV7-2 NA
CACSQGTGFTGYTF TGTGCCTGCAGCCAGGGGACAGGGTTTACGGGCTACACCTTC TRBJ1-2 TRBD1 TRBV3-1 few
CASRPITGGHNEKLFF TGTGCCAGCAGACCCATCACAGGGGGCCATAATGAAAAACTGTTTTTT TRBJ1-4 TRBD1 TRBV12-3/TRBV12-4 few
CASQPGAFGTEAFF TGTGCCAGTCAACCAGGGGCGTTCGGCACTGAAGCTTTCTTT TRBJ1-1 NA TRBV6-1 many
CASSQMTTNTGELFF TGTGCCAGCAGCCAGATGACTACTAACACCGGGGAGCTGTTTTTT TRBJ2-2 NA TRBV7-8 NA